Following are 19 T cell receptor beta chains from one sample sequenced in a study of response to subunit inactivated influenza vaccine. Each CDR3 protein is one row after TCRdb ran MiXCR on the RT-PCR reads. The sample includes 250,000 to 350,000 distinct CDR3 sequences, approximately 21% seen only once; the top ten take about a tenth. The sample consisted of PBMCs from blood, taken less than 22 months after vaccination. Every receptor here comes from a man aged 45-69 years who received an inactivated influenza vaccine.

The CDR3, as DNA: TGTGCCACCAGTGATAGGGGACAGGGGAGTTACAATGAGCAGTTCTTC. This encodes CATSDRGQGSYNEQFF. The chain has TRBV24-1 and TRBJ2-1, with TRBD1 matching over 10 bases. This CDR3 has 16 residues. Germline CDR1 reads KGHDR; CDR2 reads SFDVKD. Losses at the gene ends were 3 bases for V and 4 bases for J; bases not matched to a gene: 5.

The chain uses TRBV7-9 and TRBJ2-7; D gene unclear. The CDR3 is made up of 12 amino acids. V gave up 1 base and J gave up 6 bases, with 7 bases separating them. Germline V lookup: CDR1 SEHNR, CDR2 FQNEAQ (reference sequence). The CDR3 DNA is TGTGCCAGCAGCTTAGGGTTGCGCGAGCAGTACTTC. Translated: CASSLGLREQYF.

This clonotype appeared a few times. The chain combines TRBV5-4 with TRBJ2-7; possible D gene TRBD2, 5 bases. Trimming removed 0 bases from V and 1 base from J, with 11 bases in between. Germline CDR1 is SGHNT and CDR2 is YYREEE (reference sequence). The CDR3 is 15 amino acids. The CDR3 nucleotides are TGTGCCAGCAGCTTGGGGCGGGCCGGTTCCTACGAGCAGTACTTC. Translated, it gives CASSLGRAGSYEQYF.

This clonotype showed up just a few times. The genes are TRBV4-1 and TRBJ2-2; 7 nucleotides line up with TRBD1. Germline V gene lookup returns CDR1 MGHRA and CDR2 YSYEKL. The CDR3 runs 17 residues. Losses at the gene ends were 2 bases for V and 0 bases for J; bases not matched to a gene: 6. CDR3: CASSQPIGTANTGELFF. The CDR3 nucleotides read TGCGCCAGCAGCCAACCAATCGGGACAGCGAACACCGGGGAGCTGTTTTTT.

This clonotype was recorded many times. The gene calls are TRBV12-3 or TRBV12-4 and TRBJ1-1, with D possibly TRBD1 on 5 matching bases. The CDR3 loop spans 14 amino acids. The V gene lost 4 bases and the J gene lost 4 bases, with 13 bases spanning the gap. CDR3 sequence reads: CASSSGGGATEAFF. CDR3 bases: TGTGCCAGCAGTTCGGGGGGTGGTGCCACTGAAGCTTTCTTT.

This clonotype was recorded at least ten times. The chain combines TRBV3-1 with TRBJ1-1; D might be TRBD1 (5 bases). The CDR3 loop spans 14 amino acids. Germline CDR1 and CDR2: LGHDT and YNNKEL (reference sequence). V lost 0 bases and J lost 8, with 13 bases in between. CDR3 amino acids: CASSQDIGTVEAFF. The CDR3 nucleotides are TGTGCCAGCAGCCAAGATATAGGGACGGTCGAAGCTTTCTTT.

This clonotype has just a few counts. V usage is TRBV4-1 and J usage is TRBJ1-1; 7 bases are a match to TRBD1. The germline V gene encodes CDR1 MGHRA and CDR2 YSYEKL. The CDR3 runs to 13 residues. With 4 bases clipped from V and 8 bases from J, the junction kept 7 bases outside the gene matches. The CDR3 region is CASSRRDSGEAFF. The CDR3 bases are TGCGCCAGCAGCCGGAGGGACAGTGGAGAAGCTTTCTTT.

Ten or more counts support this clonotype. The chain recombines TRBV29-1 with TRBJ1-4; no clear D. Germline assignment: CDR1 SQVTM and CDR2 ANQGSEA. CDR3 length: 13 residues. V gave up 1 base and J gave up 7 bases, with 10 bases separating them. The DNA for the CDR3 is TGCAGCGTTGAAGTACAGTCCGGTGAAAAACTGTTTTTT. This codes for CSVEVQSGEKLFF.

The table lists this clonotype with a few counts. The chain links TRBV9 to TRBJ2-1; TRBD2 aligns across 9 bases. V lost 8 bases and J lost 7; bases outside the gene matches: 7. This CDR3 has 13 residues. The V gene's germline CDR1 is SGDLS and CDR2 YYNGEE. In DNA, the CDR3 is TGTGCCAGTCGCGGACTAGCGACTAATGAGCAGTTCTTC. Protein: CASRGLATNEQFF.

In nucleotides, the CDR3 is TGTGCCAGCAGCAGAATAGCGGTCTCCTACAATGAGCAGTTCTTC. It encodes CASSRIAVSYNEQFF. This chain connects TRBV6-2 or TRBV6-3 to TRBJ2-1, with TRBD2 as a possible D gene (6 bases). The CDR3 contains 15 residues. V dropped 6 bases and J dropped 0 bases, with 12 bases sitting between them. Germline CDR1 reads MNHEY; CDR2 reads SVGEGT.

This clonotype was detected ten times or more. This chain links TRBV20-1 with TRBJ1-5; D is undetermined. Between the trimmed V and J ends, which lost 3 bases and 0 bases, there was a span of 15 bases. This CDR3 comprises 16 residues. Germline lookup yields CDR1 DFQATT and CDR2 SNEGSKA (reference sequence). CDR3 nucleotide sequence: TGCAGTGCTAGCCCCATGCTCCCCTCTAGCAATCAGCCCCAGCATTTT. Translation: CSASPMLPSSNQPQHF.

A few counts support this clonotype. The genes are TRBV5-5 and TRBJ2-5; D is unclear. Trimming took off 1 base at V and 3 bases at J, with 10 bases between the two ends. The CDR3 spans 14 residues. Germline CDR1 reads SGHKS; CDR2 reads YYEKEE (reference sequence). The CDR3 nucleotides are TGTGCCAGCAGCTTGCCCGGGCTGAAAGAGACCCAGTACTTC. Its translation: CASSLPGLKETQYF.

The chain has TRBV18 and TRBJ1-1; no reliable D call. From germline, CDR1 is KGHSH and CDR2 LQKENI. CDR3 length equals 15 residues. The V end lost 7 bases, the J end lost 0 bases, and 15 bases lay between the germline ends. The CDR3 nucleotides are TGTGCCAGCTTGTCCCGGGCAGACTTGAACACTGAAGCTTTCTTT. Residues: CASLSRADLNTEAFF.

This clonotype was picked up a small number of times. This chain links TRBV9 with TRBJ1-1, with D perhaps matching TRBD1 (5 bases). The CDR3 length is 14 residues. Trimming left V 0 bases short and J 4 bases short, with 10 bases between. Germline V gene lookup returns CDR1 SGDLS and CDR2 YYNGEE. Here the CDR3 DNA reads TGTGCCAGCAGCGTAGAGCGGGACCGCACTGAAGCTTTCTTT. Translation gives CASSVERDRTEAFF.

The rearrangement uses TRBV7-8 and TRBJ2-1; 8 bases match TRBD1. V lost 5 bases to trimming and J lost 5 bases; unmatched junction nucleotides: 11. CDR3 length: 16 residues. CDR1 and CDR2 from the germline V gene are SGHVS and FQNEAQ. This CDR3 reads CASSKSGGVRDNEQFF. The CDR3, as DNA: TGTGCCAGCAGCAAATCAGGGGGCGTCAGGGACAATGAGCAGTTCTTC.

J is TRBJ1-6 and V is TRBV30; the D gene is possibly TRBD1 (5 bases). The germline gives CDR1 GTSNPN, CDR2 SVGIG (reference sequence). The length of the CDR3 is 13 residues. Trimming shortened V by 0 bases and J by 7 bases, and 7 bases separated the two germline ends. CDR3 residues: CAWSVQENSPLHF. Written as DNA, the CDR3 is TGTGCCTGGAGTGTACAGGAGAATTCACCCCTCCACTTT.

This clonotype has more than one count but fewer than ten. J is TRBJ2-3 and V is TRBV29-1; TRBD2 aligns across 9 bases. This CDR3 is built from 18 residues. The V gene end was trimmed by 6 bases and the J gene end by 0 bases; junction bases not matched to a gene: 16. In germline, CDR1 is SQVTM, CDR2 ANQGSEA. For the CDR3, the DNA is TGCAGCGTCACGGGACTAGCAAATATACTCCCTAGCACAGATACGCAGTATTTT. The encoded protein is CSVTGLANILPSTDTQYF.

This clonotype was observed a few times. The chain couples TRBV28 to TRBJ1-1; D is possibly TRBD1 (6 bases). This CDR3 spans 14 amino acids. Germline CDR1 and CDR2: MDHEN and SYDVKM. V was clipped by 2 bases and J by 5 bases, with 12 bases between them. The CDR3 loop reads CASSLVGARTEAFF. CDR3 bases: TGTGCCAGCAGTTTAGTGGGGGCGAGGACTGAAGCTTTCTTT.

This clonotype was detected many times. The chain has TRBV3-1 and TRBJ2-1; 8 bases are shared with TRBD1. The CDR3 contains 17 residues. Germline trimming cut 0 bases from V and 1 base from J; bases unmatched to any gene: 5. CDR1 LGHDT and CDR2 YNNKEL come from the germline V gene (reference sequence). The CDR3: CASSQEMTGASYNEQFF. In nucleotides, the CDR3 is TGTGCCAGCAGCCAAGAGATGACAGGGGCTTCCTACAATGAGCAGTTCTTC.